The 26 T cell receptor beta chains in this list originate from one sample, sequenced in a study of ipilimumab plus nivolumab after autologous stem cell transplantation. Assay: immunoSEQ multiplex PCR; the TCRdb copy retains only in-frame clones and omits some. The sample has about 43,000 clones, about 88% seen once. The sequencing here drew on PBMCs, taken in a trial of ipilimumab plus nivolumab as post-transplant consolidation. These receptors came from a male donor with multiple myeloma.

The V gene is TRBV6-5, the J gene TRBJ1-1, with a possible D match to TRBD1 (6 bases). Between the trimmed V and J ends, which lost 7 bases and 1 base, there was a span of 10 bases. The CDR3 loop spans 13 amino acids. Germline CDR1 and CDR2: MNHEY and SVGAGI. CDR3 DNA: TGTGCCAGCACCAGACAGGAGAACACTGAAGCTTTCTTT. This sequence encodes CASTRQENTEAFF.

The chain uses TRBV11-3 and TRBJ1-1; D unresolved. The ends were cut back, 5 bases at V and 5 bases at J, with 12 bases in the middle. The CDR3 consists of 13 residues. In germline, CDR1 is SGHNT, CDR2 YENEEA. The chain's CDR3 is CASSPGLRTEAFF. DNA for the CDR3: TGTGCCAGCAGCCCGGGCCTTAGGACTGAAGCTTTCTTT. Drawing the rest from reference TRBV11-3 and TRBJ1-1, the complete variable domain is EAGVVQSPRYKIIEKKQPVAFWCNPISGHNTLYWYLQNLGQGPELLIRYENEEAVDDSQLPKDRFSAERLKGVDSTLKIQPAELGDSAVYLCASSPGLRTEAFFGQGTRLTVV.

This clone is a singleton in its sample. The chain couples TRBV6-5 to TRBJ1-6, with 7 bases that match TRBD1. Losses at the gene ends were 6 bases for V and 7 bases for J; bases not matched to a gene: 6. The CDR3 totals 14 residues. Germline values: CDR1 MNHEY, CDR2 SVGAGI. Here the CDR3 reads CASRTGTENSPLHF. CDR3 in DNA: TGTGCCAGCAGAACCGGGACAGAGAATTCACCCCTCCACTTT.

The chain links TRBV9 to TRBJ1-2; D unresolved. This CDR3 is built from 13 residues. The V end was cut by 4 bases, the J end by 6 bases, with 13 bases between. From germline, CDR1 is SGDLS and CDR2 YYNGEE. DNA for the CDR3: TGTGCCAGCAGCCGAGACGCACTGCATGGCTACACCTTC. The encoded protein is CASSRDALHGYTF.

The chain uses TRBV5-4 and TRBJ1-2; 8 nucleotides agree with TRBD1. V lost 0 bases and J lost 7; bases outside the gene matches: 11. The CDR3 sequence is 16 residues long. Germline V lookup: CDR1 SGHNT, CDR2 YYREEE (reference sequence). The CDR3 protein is CASSLATQGAIGGYTF. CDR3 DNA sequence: TGTGCCAGCAGCTTGGCTACCCAGGGGGCGATAGGTGGCTACACCTTC.

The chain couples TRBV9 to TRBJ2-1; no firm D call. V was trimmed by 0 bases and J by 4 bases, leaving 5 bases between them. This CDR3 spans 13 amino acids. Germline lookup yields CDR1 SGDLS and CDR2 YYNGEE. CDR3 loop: CASSVASYNEQFF. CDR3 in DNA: TGTGCCAGCAGCGTAGCGAGTTACAATGAGCAGTTCTTC.

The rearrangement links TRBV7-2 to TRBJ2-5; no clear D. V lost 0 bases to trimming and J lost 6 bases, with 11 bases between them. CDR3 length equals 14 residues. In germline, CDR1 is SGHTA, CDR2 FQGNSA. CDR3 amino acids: CASSLAWAVKTQYF. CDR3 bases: TGTGCCAGCAGCTTAGCTTGGGCGGTCAAGACCCAGTACTTC.

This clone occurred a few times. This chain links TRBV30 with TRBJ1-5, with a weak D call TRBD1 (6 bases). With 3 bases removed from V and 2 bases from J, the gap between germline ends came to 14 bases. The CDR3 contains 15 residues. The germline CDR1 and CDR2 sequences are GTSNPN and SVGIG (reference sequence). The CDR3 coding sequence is TGTGCCTGGAGCTCGACAGGCGCGGGCAATCAGCCCCAGCATTTT. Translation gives CAWSSTGAGNQPQHF.

The CDR3 bases are TGTGCCACCAGCAGAGGGGGGGGGAATCAGCCCCAGCATTTT. This encodes CATSRGGGNQPQHF. The rearrangement joins TRBV15 to TRBJ1-5; D is possibly TRBD1 (5 bases). The CDR3 contains 14 residues. Trimming left V 1 base short and J 4 bases short, with 8 bases between. Germline CDR1 reads LNHNV; CDR2 reads YYDKDF (reference sequence). The full variable domain, its missing parts supplied by reference TRBV15 and TRBJ1-5, is DAMVIQNPRYQVTQFGKPVTLSCSQTLNHNVMYWYQQKSSQAPKLLFHYYDKDFNNEADTPDNFQSRRPNTSFCFLDIRSPGLGDTAMYLCATSRGGGNQPQHFGDGTRLSIL.

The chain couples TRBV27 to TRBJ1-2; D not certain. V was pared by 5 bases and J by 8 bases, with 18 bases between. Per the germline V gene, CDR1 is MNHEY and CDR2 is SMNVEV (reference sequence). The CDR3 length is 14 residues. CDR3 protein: CASSTAQNPRGYTF. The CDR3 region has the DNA TGTGCCAGCAGTACCGCACAGAACCCCCGGGGCTACACCTTC.

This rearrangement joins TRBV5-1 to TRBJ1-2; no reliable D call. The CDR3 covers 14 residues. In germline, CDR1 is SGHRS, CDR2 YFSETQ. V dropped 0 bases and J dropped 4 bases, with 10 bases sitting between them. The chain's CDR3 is CASSLGLTLYGYTF. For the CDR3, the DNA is TGCGCCAGCAGCTTGGGCCTAACCCTCTATGGCTACACCTTC.

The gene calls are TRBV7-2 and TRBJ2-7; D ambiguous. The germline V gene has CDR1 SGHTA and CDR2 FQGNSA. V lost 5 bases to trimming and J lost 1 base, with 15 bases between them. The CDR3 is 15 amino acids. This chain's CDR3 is CASSPMAVVSYEQYF. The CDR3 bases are TGTGCCAGCAGCCCCATGGCGGTCGTGTCCTACGAGCAGTACTTC.

CDR3 region: CASSRDRSYEQYF. In nucleotides, the CDR3 is TGTGCCAGTAGTCGGGACAGGTCCTACGAGCAGTACTTC. J is TRBJ2-7 and V is TRBV19; 8 bases fit TRBD1. Germline V gives CDR1 LNHDA, CDR2 SQIVND (reference sequence). Unmatched junction bases numbered 1, after V lost 5 bases and J lost 1 base. CDR3 length equals 13 residues.

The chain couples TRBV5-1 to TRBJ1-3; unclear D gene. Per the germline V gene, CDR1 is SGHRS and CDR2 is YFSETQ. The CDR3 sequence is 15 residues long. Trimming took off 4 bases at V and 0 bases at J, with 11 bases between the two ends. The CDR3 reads CASSSRPSSGNTIYF. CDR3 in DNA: TGCGCCAGCAGCAGTAGGCCTTCCTCTGGAAACACCATATATTTT.

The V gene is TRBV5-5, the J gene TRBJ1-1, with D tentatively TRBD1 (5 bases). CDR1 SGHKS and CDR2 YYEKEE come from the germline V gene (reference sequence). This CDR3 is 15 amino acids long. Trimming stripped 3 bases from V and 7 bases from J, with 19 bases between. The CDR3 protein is CASSWHRETEGEAFF. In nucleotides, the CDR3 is TGTGCCAGCAGCTGGCACCGGGAGACAGAGGGTGAAGCTTTCTTT.

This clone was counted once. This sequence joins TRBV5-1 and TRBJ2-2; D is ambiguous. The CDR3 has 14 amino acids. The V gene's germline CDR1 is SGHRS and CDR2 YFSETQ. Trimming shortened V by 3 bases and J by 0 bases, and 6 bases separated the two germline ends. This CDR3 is CASSSLPNTGELFF. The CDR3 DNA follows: TGCGCCAGCAGCTCCCTACCGAACACCGGGGAGCTGTTTTTT.

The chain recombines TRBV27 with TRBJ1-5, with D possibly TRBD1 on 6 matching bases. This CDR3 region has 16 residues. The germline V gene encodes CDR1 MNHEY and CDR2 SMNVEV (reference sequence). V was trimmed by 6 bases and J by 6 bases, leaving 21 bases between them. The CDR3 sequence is CASRGGAGEWGQPQHF. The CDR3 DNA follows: TGTGCCAGCAGAGGAGGGGCAGGGGAGTGGGGTCAGCCCCAGCATTTT.

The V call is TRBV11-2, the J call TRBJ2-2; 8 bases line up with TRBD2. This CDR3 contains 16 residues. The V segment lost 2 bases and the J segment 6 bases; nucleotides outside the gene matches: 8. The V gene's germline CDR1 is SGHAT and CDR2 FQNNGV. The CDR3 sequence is CASSLFAGGASGELFF. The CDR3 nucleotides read TGTGCCAGCAGCTTATTCGCCGGGGGGGCTTCCGGGGAGCTGTTTTTT. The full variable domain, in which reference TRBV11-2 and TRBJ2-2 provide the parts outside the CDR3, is EAGVAQSPRYKIIEKRQSVAFWCNPISGHATLYWYQQILGQGPKLLIQFQNNGVVDDSQLPKDRFSAERLKGVDSTLKIQPAKLEDSAVYLCASSLFAGGASGELFFGEGSRLTVL.

CDR3 amino acids: CASSEFQGKYEQYF. The CDR3 DNA follows: TGTGCCAGCAGTGAATTTCAGGGTAAATACGAGCAGTACTTC. V and J are TRBV6-1 and TRBJ2-7; TRBD1 is a possible D gene (5 bases). Trimming removed 2 bases from V and 4 bases from J, with 12 bases in between. Germline CDR1 is MNHNS and CDR2 is SASEGT. This CDR3 has 14 amino acids.

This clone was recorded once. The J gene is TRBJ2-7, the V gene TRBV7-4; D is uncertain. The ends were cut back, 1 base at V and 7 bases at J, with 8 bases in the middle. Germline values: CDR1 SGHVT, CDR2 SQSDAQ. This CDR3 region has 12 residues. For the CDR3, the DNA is TGTGCCAGCAGCTTAGGGCAGTTAGAGCAGTACTTC. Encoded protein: CASSLGQLEQYF.

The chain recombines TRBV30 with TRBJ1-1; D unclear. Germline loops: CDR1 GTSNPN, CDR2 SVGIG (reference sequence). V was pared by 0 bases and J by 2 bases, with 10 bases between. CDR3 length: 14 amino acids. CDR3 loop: CAWSVRGDNTEAFF. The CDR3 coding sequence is TGTGCCTGGAGTGTACGAGGAGACAACACTGAAGCTTTCTTT.

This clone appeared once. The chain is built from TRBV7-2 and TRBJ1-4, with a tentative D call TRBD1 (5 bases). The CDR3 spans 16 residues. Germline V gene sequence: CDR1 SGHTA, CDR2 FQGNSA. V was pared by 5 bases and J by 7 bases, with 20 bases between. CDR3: CASSPGSGPPAEKLFF. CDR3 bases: TGTGCCAGCAGCCCAGGGTCGGGGCCCCCGGCTGAAAAACTGTTTTTT.

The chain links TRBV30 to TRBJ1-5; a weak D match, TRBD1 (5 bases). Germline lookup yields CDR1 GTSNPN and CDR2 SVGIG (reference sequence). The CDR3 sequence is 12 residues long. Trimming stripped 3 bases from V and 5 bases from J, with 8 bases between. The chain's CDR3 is CAWRGGDQPQHF. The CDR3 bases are TGTGCCTGGAGGGGGGGGGATCAGCCCCAGCATTTT.

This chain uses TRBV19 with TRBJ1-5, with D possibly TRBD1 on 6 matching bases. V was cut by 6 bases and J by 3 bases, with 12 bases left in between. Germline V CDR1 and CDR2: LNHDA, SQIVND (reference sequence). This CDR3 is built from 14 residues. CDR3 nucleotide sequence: TGTGCCAGTAGAAGAAGGACAGACAATCAGCCCCAGCATTTT. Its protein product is CASRRRTDNQPQHF.

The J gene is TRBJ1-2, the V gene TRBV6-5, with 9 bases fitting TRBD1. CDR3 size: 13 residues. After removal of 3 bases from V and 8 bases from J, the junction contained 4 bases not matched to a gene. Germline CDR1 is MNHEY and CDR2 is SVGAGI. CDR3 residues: CASSYNRGRGYTF. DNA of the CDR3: TGTGCCAGCAGTTATAACAGGGGGCGAGGCTACACCTTC.

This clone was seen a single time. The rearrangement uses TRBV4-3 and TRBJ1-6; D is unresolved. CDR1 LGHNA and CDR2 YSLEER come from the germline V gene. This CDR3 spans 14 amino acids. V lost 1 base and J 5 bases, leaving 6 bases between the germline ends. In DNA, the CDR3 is TGCGCCAGCAGCCAAGGACTGAATAATTCACCCCTCCACTTT. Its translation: CASSQGLNNSPLHF.